What follows is one T cell receptor (beta chain) and its context. The length of the CDR3 is 19 residues. V dropped 3 bases and J dropped 0; count of bases not matched to a gene: 13. CDR1 and CDR2 from the germline V gene are SGHAT and FQDESV (reference sequence). The source of the sample is a study of response to subunit inactivated influenza vaccine. TCRdb fed the RT-PCR reads into MiXCR, producing one record per CDR3 protein. Of about 180,000 distinct CDR3 sequences listed, roughly a tenth are singletons. Sequenced here: CD8+ T cells sorted from PBMCs, sampled around 25 months after vaccination. The chain links TRBV11-1 to TRBJ2-1; 8 bases are shared with TRBD2. The sequence was obtained from a man between 50 and 69 years old who received an inactivated influenza vaccine. The CDR3 region is CASSLPAGEPTPSYNEQFF. As DNA, the CDR3 is TGTGCCAGCAGCTTGCCAGCGGGGGAGCCGACTCCCTCCTACAATGAGCAGTTCTTC.